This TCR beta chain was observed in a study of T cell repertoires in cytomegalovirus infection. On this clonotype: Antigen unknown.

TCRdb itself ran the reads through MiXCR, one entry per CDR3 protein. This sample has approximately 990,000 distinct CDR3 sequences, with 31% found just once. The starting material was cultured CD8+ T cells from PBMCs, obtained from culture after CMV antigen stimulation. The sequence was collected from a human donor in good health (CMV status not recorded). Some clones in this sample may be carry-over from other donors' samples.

The CDR3 nucleotides are TGCGCCAGCAGCCCCTACCTTTTGTCCGGGACTAGGGGGGCAGCGGAGCAGTTCTTC. Its translation is CASSPYLLSGTRGAAEQFF. The chain carries TRBV4-1 and TRBJ2-1, with 8 bases fitting TRBD2. Germline trimming cut 4 bases from V and 10 bases from J; bases unmatched to any gene: 24. The CDR3 covers 19 residues. Per germline, CDR1 MGHRA and CDR2 YSYEKL.